This T cell receptor (beta chain) stems from a study of blood T cell repertoires in COVID-19. Whole-study context: T cells, B-cell-depleted T cells, or PBMCs provided the cDNA or gDNA that served as material.

Sequenced by immunoSEQ multiplex PCR; TCRdb stores in-frame clones only, minus some. The table lists approximately 300,000 clones, 88% of them singletons, with roughly 10% in the top ten. CDR1 is MGHRA and CDR2 is YSYEKL in the germline V gene. The CDR3 has 15 amino acids. V was pared by 3 bases and J by 7 bases, with 5 bases of the junction left unmatched. The chain has TRBV4-1 and TRBJ1-4; 10 bases match TRBD1. The receptor comes from a woman between 25 and 40 years old with COVID-19, enrolled during active disease. The sequenced material came from peripheral blood. This CDR3 reads CASSQPTGGFEKLFF. CDR3 DNA: TGCGCCAGCAGCCAGCCGACAGGGGGCTTTGAAAAACTGTTTTTT.